A single sample gave rise to the 26 T cell receptor beta chains below, sequenced in a study of blood T cell repertoires in COVID-19 (dated by TCRdb to about 2020). Library creation used the immunoSEQ multiplex PCR assay. As stored in TCRdb, this immuneACCESS dataset retains in-frame rearrangements with V and J assigned. A fraction of the clones does not appear; measured against another copy, unresolved V genes explain less than half of the discrepancy, and the remainder lacks a known reason. The sample contains about 27,000 clones, roughly 90% of them found a single time. Together, the top ten hold 2.8% of the sample. Sequencing was done on a sample of peripheral blood. The receptor source for this set is a human donor in a cohort sampled during active COVID-19.

The chain combines TRBV7-9 with TRBJ2-7; tentatively, D is TRBD1 (6 bases). Trimming cost V 3 bases and J 6 bases, with 6 bases left between them. The CDR3 consists of 11 residues. The germline CDR1 and CDR2 sequences are SEHNR and FQNEAQ (reference sequence). As DNA, the CDR3 is TGTGCCAGCAGCTTCAGGGGCGAGCAGTACTTC. Its translation is CASSFRGEQYF.

As concerns this clone: A read error may produce the germline difference seen at one junction end. This chain links TRBV2 with TRBJ2-7; the match to TRBD1 covers 7 bases. CDR3 length equals 14 residues. CDR1 is SNHLY and CDR2 is FYNNEI in the germline V gene. The CDR3, as DNA: TGTGCCAGCAGGGAAGACAGGGACGCCTACGAGCAGTACTTC. Translated: CASREDRDAYEQYF.

This clone showed up just once. V is TRBV6-5 and J is TRBJ1-2; 7 bases line up with TRBD1. This CDR3 has 12 amino acids. V shed 11 bases and J 8 bases; nucleotides not matched to a gene: 11. The germline gives CDR1 MNHEY, CDR2 SVGAGI. CDR3 DNA: TGTGCCTCAGCAGGGACAGTAAACGGCTACACCTTC. Translated, it gives CASAGTVNGYTF.

The chain employs TRBV11-2 and TRBJ2-2; TRBD1 matches at 7 bases. This CDR3 has 14 residues. J was trimmed by 6 bases and V by 5 bases; bases with no gene match: 6. Germline V gene sequence: CDR1 SGHAT, CDR2 FQNNGV. CDR3 in DNA: TGTGCCAGCAGCCAGGACAGGACTCCCGGGGAGCTGTTTTTT. Amino acids: CASSQDRTPGELFF.

The chain couples TRBV27 to TRBJ2-1, with no clear D. The CDR3 runs 19 residues. V gave up 5 bases and J gave up 6 bases, with 29 bases separating them. The germline V gene encodes CDR1 MNHEY and CDR2 SMNVEV (reference sequence). This CDR3 is CASSRMPPSKRGVGNEQFF. CDR3 DNA: TGTGCCAGCAGTCGTATGCCGCCGAGCAAGCGAGGAGTGGGCAATGAGCAGTTCTTC.

This chain joins TRBV2 and TRBJ1-5; 10 positions match TRBD1. CDR1 is SNHLY, CDR2 FYNNEI, per germline. V lost 8 bases to trimming and J lost 3 bases; unmatched junction nucleotides: 4. This CDR3 region has 14 residues. The CDR3 spells CASRTGGLNQPQHF. The CDR3, as DNA: TGTGCCAGCCGGACAGGGGGACTCAATCAGCCCCAGCATTTT.

V gene TRBV19 combines with J gene TRBJ1-1; D is ambiguous. CDR3 length: 12 residues. The germline V and J ends were trimmed by 5 bases and 5 bases, with 9 bases remaining between them. From germline, CDR1 is LNHDA and CDR2 SQIVND (reference sequence). The CDR3: CASSLRGTEAFF. CDR3 DNA: TGTGCCAGTAGTCTGCGCGGAACTGAAGCTTTCTTT.

This chain links TRBV2 with TRBJ1-2; TRBD1 aligns across 8 bases. The CDR3 is 14 residues long. Germline trimming cut 1 base from V and 7 bases from J; bases unmatched to any gene: 5. The germline V gene encodes CDR1 SNHLY and CDR2 FYNNEI. CDR3 DNA sequence: TGTGCCAGCAGTGAAGTGGGACAGGTGTCTGGCTACACCTTC. Its translation: CASSEVGQVSGYTF.

This clone showed up just a few times. The chain uses TRBV5-1 and TRBJ2-7; 11 bases are a match to TRBD2. The germline gives CDR1 SGHRS, CDR2 YFSETQ. CDR3 length equals 14 residues. V was clipped by 6 bases and J by 3 bases; unmatched bases: 5. The CDR3 nucleotides are TGCGCCAGCACCTTAGCGGGGGGGAGCTACGAGCAGTACTTC. It codes for CASTLAGGSYEQYF.

J is TRBJ2-5 and V is TRBV29-1, with D possibly TRBD2 on 5 matching bases. The V gene's germline CDR1 is SQVTM and CDR2 ANQGSEA. V lost 1 base and J lost 3, with 12 bases in between. The CDR3 loop spans 14 amino acids. CDR3 nucleotide sequence: TGCAGCGTTGAAGGGAGGATACATAAAGAGACCCAGTACTTC. Translated, it gives CSVEGRIHKETQYF. The whole variable domain, filled in from reference TRBV29-1 and TRBJ2-5, reads SAVISQKPSRDICQRGTSLTIQCQVDSQVTMMFWYRQQPGQSLTLIATANQGSEATYESGFVIDKFPISRPNLTFSTLTVSNMSPEDSSIYLCSVEGRIHKETQYFGPGTRLLVL.

V gene TRBV12-5 combines with J gene TRBJ2-7; D call uncertain. The CDR3 totals 16 residues. Germline assignment: CDR1 LGHNT and CDR2 FRNRAP. Trimming cost V 4 bases and J 0 bases, with 16 bases left between them. CDR3 DNA: TGTGCTAGTGGTTCAATGGGTCTGCTAGGCTCCTACGAGCAGTACTTC. Residues: CASGSMGLLGSYEQYF.

V and J are TRBV11-2 and TRBJ2-5; 11 bases map to TRBD1. The CDR3 loop spans 15 amino acids. Germline trimming cut 5 bases from V and 5 bases from J; bases unmatched to any gene: 7. Per germline, CDR1 SGHAT and CDR2 FQNNGV. The CDR3 loop reads CASSPRDRGRETQYF. The CDR3 DNA sequence: TGTGCCAGCAGCCCTAGGGACAGGGGGAGGGAGACCCAGTACTTC.

In this sample, this clone turned up once. The V and J genes are TRBV13 and TRBJ2-2; no clear D. V was trimmed by 5 bases and J by 1 base, leaving 14 bases between them. Germline CDR1 is PRHDT and CDR2 is FYEKMQ (reference sequence). There are 16 residues in the CDR3. CDR3 protein: CASSPRLRLNTGELFF. The CDR3 region has the DNA TGTGCCAGCAGCCCAAGACTCCGGTTGAACACCGGGGAGCTGTTTTTT.

The rearrangement uses TRBV29-1 and TRBJ1-2, with a possible D match to TRBD1 (5 bases). The CDR3 extends over 12 amino acids. Germline V gene lookup returns CDR1 SQVTM and CDR2 ANQGSEA. Deletions cut 4 bases from V and 8 bases from J, with 14 bases between. CDR3 sequence: CSVGEQVGGYTF. Written as DNA, the CDR3 is TGCAGCGTTGGAGAACAGGTCGGCGGCTACACCTTC. Full variable domain (rest looked up from reference TRBV29-1 and TRBJ1-2): SAVISQKPSRDICQRGTSLTIQCQVDSQVTMMFWYRQQPGQSLTLIATANQGSEATYESGFVIDKFPISRPNLTFSTLTVSNMSPEDSSIYLCSVGEQVGGYTFGSGTRLTVV.

This chain uses TRBV2 with TRBJ2-7, with D possibly TRBD2 on 7 matching bases. The CDR3 spans 15 residues. V was trimmed by 5 bases and J by 2 bases, leaving 16 bases between them. CDR1 is SNHLY and CDR2 is FYNNEI in the germline V gene. The CDR3 nucleotides read TGTGCCAGCAGTTCTGGGGGGGGCCGCGCCTACGAGCAGTACGTC. Its protein product is CASSSGGGRAYEQYV.

V gene TRBV9 combines with J gene TRBJ1-6, with D maybe TRBD1 (6 bases). This CDR3 has 16 residues. V dropped 4 bases and J dropped 9 bases, with 20 bases sitting between them. Germline V gives CDR1 SGDLS, CDR2 YYNGEE. The CDR3 DNA reads as TGTGCCAGCAGCTCCCCCACCAGGGGCCTCGGTTCACCCCTCCACTTT. Translated, it gives CASSSPTRGLGSPLHF.

The chain links TRBV4-2 to TRBJ2-3, with TRBD2 matching over 8 bases. CDR1 LGHNA and CDR2 YNFKEQ come from the germline V gene. With 2 bases clipped from V and 2 bases from J, the junction kept 18 bases outside the gene matches. CDR3 length equals 20 residues. In DNA, the CDR3 is TGTGCCAGCAGCCAACGACCGAGGGATACAAGCGGGGGAAACACAGATACGCAGTATTTT. The encoded protein is CASSQRPRDTSGGNTDTQYF.

The chain carries TRBV19 and TRBJ2-3, with TRBD1 matching over 9 bases. Germline V gives CDR1 LNHDA, CDR2 SQIVND (reference sequence). V shed 7 bases and J 3 bases; nucleotides not matched to a gene: 8. The CDR3 is 15 residues long. The CDR3 is CASTGGQGRTDTQYF. The CDR3 nucleotides read TGTGCCAGTACCGGCGGACAGGGGCGGACAGATACGCAGTATTTT.

The chain recombines TRBV25-1 with TRBJ1-2; 7 positions agree with TRBD1. J gave up 4 bases and V 6 bases, and 5 bases lay outside the gene matches. This CDR3 is 13 amino acids long. In germline, CDR1 is MGHDK, CDR2 SYGVNS. CDR3 loop: CASRGQVAYGYTF. Written as DNA, the CDR3 is TGTGCCAGCAGAGGACAGGTGGCCTATGGCTACACCTTC.

J is TRBJ2-5 and V is TRBV18; 10 bases agree with TRBD2. V was pared by 1 base and J by 5 bases, with 13 bases of the junction left unmatched. The CDR3 runs to 18 residues. Germline CDR1 is KGHSH and CDR2 is LQKENI. CDR3 in amino acids: CASSPLPASGGGTETQYF. For the CDR3, the DNA is TGTGCCAGCTCACCACTTCCGGCTAGCGGGGGTGGAACGGAGACCCAGTACTTC.

The chain links TRBV7-6 to TRBJ1-3, with unresolved D. CDR3 length: 16 residues. V gave up 5 bases and J gave up 4 bases, with 18 bases separating them. The germline V gene encodes CDR1 SGHVS and CDR2 FNYEAQ. CDR3 region: CASSHLGSGGGNTIYF. DNA for the CDR3: TGTGCCAGCAGCCACCTCGGCTCCGGCGGGGGAAACACCATATATTTT.

V usage is TRBV19 and J usage is TRBJ2-3, with 8 bases aligning to TRBD1. The CDR3 is made up of 15 amino acids. V lost 3 bases and J lost 4; bases outside the gene matches: 6. The germline V gene encodes CDR1 LNHDA and CDR2 SQIVND (reference sequence). In DNA, the CDR3 is TGTGCCAGTAGTATGCCAGGGGGCGTTTCAGATACGCAGTATTTT. It codes for CASSMPGGVSDTQYF. The variable domain in full, with the rest retrieved from reference TRBV19 and TRBJ2-3, is DGGITQSPKYLFRKEGQNVTLSCEQNLNHDAMYWYRQDPGQGLRLIYYSQIVNDFQKGDIAEGYSVSREKKESFPLTVTSAQKNPTAFYLCASSMPGGVSDTQYFGPGTRLTVL.

This clone was counted between two and nine times. The V gene is TRBV11-2, the J gene TRBJ2-1; the match to TRBD2 covers 9 bases. Germline CDR1 SGHAT, CDR2 FQNNGV. Trimming cost V 5 bases and J 3 bases; bases outside gene matches: 8. The CDR3 spans 16 residues. Here the CDR3 DNA reads TGTGCCAGCAGCACGCGCGGGGGGGCCTTCTACAATGAGCAGTTCTTC. Amino acid sequence: CASSTRGGAFYNEQFF.

The CDR3 DNA reads as TGCGCCAGCAGCCCGGGGGGGGCAGATACGCAGTATTTT. Protein sequence: CASSPGGADTQYF. The J gene is TRBJ2-3, the V gene TRBV5-1, with 8 positions matching TRBD2. Germline CDR1 SGHRS, CDR2 YFSETQ. Trimming cost V 4 bases and J 4 bases; bases outside gene matches: 2. The CDR3 covers 13 residues.

This chain connects TRBV5-4 to TRBJ2-2, with 9 bases lining up with TRBD2. This CDR3 spans 17 amino acids. Germline trimming cut 0 bases from V and 4 bases from J; bases unmatched to any gene: 7. Germline V gene data show CDR1 as SGHNT and CDR2 as YYREEE (reference sequence). The CDR3 sequence is CASSLANSGGSTGELFF. The CDR3 DNA follows: TGTGCCAGCAGCTTGGCCAATAGCGGGGGTTCCACCGGGGAGCTGTTTTTT.

This clone was seen once. The V and J genes are TRBV19 and TRBJ2-5, with 8 bases aligning to TRBD1. Germline V gene sequence: CDR1 LNHDA, CDR2 SQIVND (reference sequence). V shed 5 bases, J shed 1 base, and the junction held 3 bases outside the gene matches. This CDR3 is built from 14 residues. The CDR3 bases are TGTGCCAGTAGTGGACAGGGAATCCAAGAGACCCAGTACTTC. Protein product: CASSGQGIQETQYF.